Listed here are 22 T cell receptor beta chains from one sample, sequenced in a study of OX40 agonist ivuxolimab in advanced cancers. Data came from immunoSEQ multiplex PCR; TCRdb stores just in-frame clones and leaves some out. The sample includes about 19,000 clones, around 68% of them seen just once. The input for sequencing was CD4+ or CD8+ T cells sorted from blood, taken in a trial of the OX40 agonist ivuxolimab. The receptors here all came from an adult with an advanced solid tumor such as melanoma, head and neck, liver or kidney cancer.

The genes are TRBV28 and TRBJ2-1, with TRBD2 identical over 10 bases. The germline V gene has CDR1 MDHEN and CDR2 SYDVKM. This CDR3 contains 13 residues. V lost 3 bases to trimming and J lost 10 bases; unmatched junction nucleotides: 3. The CDR3: CASSFIAGGEQFF. As DNA, the CDR3 is TGTGCCAGCAGTTTTATAGCGGGGGGCGAGCAGTTCTTC.

This chain links TRBV7-9 with TRBJ1-2, with 8 nucleotides matching TRBD1. Germline V gene data show CDR1 as SEHNR and CDR2 as FQNEAQ (reference sequence). This CDR3 region has 16 residues. V lost 0 bases, J lost 8 bases, and 11 bases stayed unmatched. DNA of the CDR3: TGTGCCAGCAGCTTAGCGCCCTTCGGACAGGGTGGCGGCTACACCTTC. Translated: CASSLAPFGQGGGYTF.

Sample share makes this clone medium-sized. The chain joins TRBV6-5 to TRBJ2-1; perhaps TRBD2 as D (6 bases). With 6 bases removed from V and 0 bases from J, the gap between germline ends came to 12 bases. This CDR3 comprises 15 residues. Germline V CDR1 and CDR2: MNHEY, SVGAGI. The CDR3 reads CASSRDLSSYNEQFF. In DNA, the CDR3 is TGTGCCAGCAGCCGGGACTTAAGCTCCTACAATGAGCAGTTCTTC.

This clone was detected a few times. V usage is TRBV6-1 and J usage is TRBJ2-1; tentative D call: TRBD2 (6 bases). The CDR3 is 16 amino acids. V lost 2 bases and J lost 6, with 17 bases in between. The germline V gene has CDR1 MNHNS and CDR2 SASEGT. The CDR3 nucleotides are TGTGCCAGCAGTGAATGGTTAGGTGTAGCGGCCAATGAGCAGTTCTTC. As protein: CASSEWLGVAANEQFF.

This clone occurred a few times. CDR3: CASSGRQVGFAEAFF. CDR3 nucleotides: TGTGCCAGTAGTGGAAGACAGGTCGGGTTCGCTGAAGCTTTCTTT. This chain links TRBV19 with TRBJ1-1; D is possibly TRBD1 (6 bases). The CDR3 covers 15 residues. Per germline, CDR1 LNHDA and CDR2 SQIVND (reference sequence). V shed 5 bases and J shed 6 bases, with 19 bases lying between them.

This clone turned up a few times. The sample holds other DNA sequences that translate to the same CDR3. The chain links TRBV7-7 to TRBJ2-1, with 7 bases identical to TRBD2. V trimming: 5 bases; J trimming: 4 bases; junction bases outside the gene matches: 8. Germline-derived CDR1 and CDR2 are SSHAT and FNYEAQ (reference sequence). The CDR3 runs to 15 residues. CDR3 coding DNA: TGTGCCAGCAGCCTAAGCGGGGTCTCTTACAATGAGCAGTTCTTC. It codes for CASSLSGVSYNEQFF.

This chain connects TRBV28 to TRBJ2-1; 8 nucleotides agree with TRBD2. The CDR3 spans 15 residues. V dropped 4 bases and J dropped 3; count of bases not matched to a gene: 5. The V gene's germline CDR1 is MDHEN and CDR2 SYDVKM. This CDR3 reads CASSSPAGGYNEQFF. The CDR3 DNA reads as TGTGCCAGCAGTTCCCCTGCGGGAGGCTACAATGAGCAGTTCTTC.

V and J are TRBV7-9 and TRBJ2-1; D ambiguous. This CDR3 is built from 11 residues. V lost 4 bases and J 9 bases, leaving 7 bases between the germline ends. Germline V gives CDR1 SEHNR, CDR2 FQNEAQ (reference sequence). The CDR3 loop is CASSSKVEQFF. The CDR3 region has the DNA TGTGCCAGCAGCTCCAAGGTTGAGCAGTTCTTC.

The rearrangement uses TRBV2 and TRBJ2-3; tentatively, D is TRBD2 (6 bases). CDR3 length: 14 amino acids. The V gene lost 4 bases and the J gene lost 0 bases, with 8 bases spanning the gap. Germline values: CDR1 SNHLY, CDR2 FYNNEI. The CDR3 DNA follows: TGTGCCAGCAGTGGGAGCGGGAGCACAGATACGCAGTATTTT. This encodes CASSGSGSTDTQYF.

This sequence joins TRBV6-5 and TRBJ2-2; tentative D call: TRBD2 (5 bases). This CDR3 is 11 amino acids long. Germline V gene sequence: CDR1 MNHEY, CDR2 SVGAGI. Trimming pared 5 bases from V and 8 bases from J, leaving 6 bases between. The CDR3 spells CASSVAGELFF. The CDR3, as DNA: TGTGCCAGCAGTGTAGCGGGGGAGCTGTTTTTT.

This chain connects TRBV28 to TRBJ1-5; tentative D call: TRBD1 (6 bases). Germline V gene sequence: CDR1 MDHEN, CDR2 SYDVKM. V lost 3 bases to trimming and J lost 2 bases, with 11 bases between them. CDR3 length: 15 residues. The CDR3 region has the DNA TGTGCCAGCAGTTTTAGGGGGGAGGGCAATCAGCCCCAGCATTTT. It encodes CASSFRGEGNQPQHF.

The chain couples TRBV7-2 to TRBJ1-6; no reliable D call. Deletions cut 3 bases from V and 8 bases from J, with 11 bases between. Germline assignment: CDR1 SGHTA and CDR2 FQGNSA. The CDR3 runs 14 residues. The CDR3 is CASSLAGGYSPLHF. The CDR3 nucleotides read TGTGCCAGCAGCTTGGCCGGAGGGTATTCACCCCTCCACTTT. Filled out from reference TRBV7-2 and TRBJ1-6, the complete variable domain reads GAGVSQSPSNKVTEKGKDVELRCDPISGHTALYWYRQSLGQGLEFLIYFQGNSAPDKSGLPSDRFSAERTGGSVSTLTIQRTQQEDSAVYLCASSLAGGYSPLHFGNGTRLTVT.

This clone was observed a few times. The rearrangement joins TRBV7-9 to TRBJ1-3, with D possibly being TRBD1 (5 bases). There are 15 residues in the CDR3. The germline V gene has CDR1 SEHNR and CDR2 FQNEAQ (reference sequence). With 5 bases removed from V and 0 bases from J, the gap between germline ends came to 11 bases. The CDR3 sequence is CASSPPDSSGNTIYF. CDR3 coding DNA: TGTGCCAGCAGCCCACCCGACAGCTCTGGAAACACCATATATTTT.

The rearrangement uses TRBV6-6 and TRBJ2-5, with TRBD1 matching 7 bases. CDR1 and CDR2 from the germline V gene are MNHNY and SVGAGI (reference sequence). This CDR3 has 14 amino acids. V lost 5 bases, J lost 4 bases, and 7 bases stayed unmatched. CDR3 sequence reads: CASSPGQETETQYF. CDR3 in DNA: TGTGCCAGCAGTCCCGGACAGGAGACAGAGACCCAGTACTTC.

The chain joins TRBV16 to TRBJ1-6, with D perhaps TRBD1 (5 bases). The V end was cut by 1 base, the J end by 6 bases, with 13 bases between. The CDR3 totals 16 residues. Germline CDR1 reads KGHSY; CDR2 reads FQNENV. This chain's CDR3 is CASSQWAGGINSPLHF. In DNA form, the CDR3 reads TGTGCCAGCAGCCAATGGGCTGGGGGGATTAATTCACCCCTCCACTTT. The full variable domain, with the rest looked up from reference TRBV16 and TRBJ1-6, is GEEVAQTPKHLVRGEGQKAKLYCAPIKGHSYVFWYQQVLKNEFKFLISFQNENVFDETGMPKERFSAKCLPNSPCSLEIQATKLEDSAVYFCASSQWAGGINSPLHFGNGTRLTVT.

CDR3 sequence: CASSIREMNTEAFF. The CDR3, as DNA: TGTGCCAGTAGTATACGGGAAATGAACACTGAAGCTTTCTTT. The chain combines TRBV19 with TRBJ1-1; D gene unclear. Germline V gives CDR1 LNHDA, CDR2 SQIVND (reference sequence). V gave up 2 bases and J gave up 0 bases, with 7 bases separating them. The CDR3 runs to 14 residues.

This chain joins TRBV18 and TRBJ2-3; 7 bases align to TRBD2. Germline assignment: CDR1 KGHSH and CDR2 LQKENI. The V segment lost 5 bases and the J segment 1 base; nucleotides outside the gene matches: 9. This CDR3 comprises 16 residues. The CDR3 coding sequence is TGTGCCAGCTCAGACCGGTATGCGGGAGGCACAGATACGCAGTATTTT. As protein: CASSDRYAGGTDTQYF.

The rearrangement links TRBV2 to TRBJ1-3; D unclear. V lost 2 bases, J lost 0 bases, and 8 bases lay in between. The CDR3 loop spans 15 amino acids. CDR1 is SNHLY, CDR2 FYNNEI, per germline. CDR3: CASSERAGSGNTIYF. Here the CDR3 DNA reads TGTGCCAGCAGTGAAAGGGCAGGCTCTGGAAACACCATATATTTT. The full variable domain, its missing parts supplied by reference TRBV2 and TRBJ1-3, is EPEVTQTPSHQVTQMGQEVILRCVPISNHLYFYWYRQILGQKVEFLVSFYNNEISEKSEIFDDQFSVERPDGSNFTLKIRSTKLEDSAMYFCASSERAGSGNTIYFGEGSWLTVV.

V usage is TRBV7-2 and J usage is TRBJ2-1; D is perhaps TRBD2 (7 bases). The CDR3 covers 12 residues. V was pared by 5 bases and J by 8 bases, with 10 bases between. Germline V lookup: CDR1 SGHTA, CDR2 FQGNSA. The DNA for the CDR3 is TGTGCCAGCAGCCTAGGGGGGGATGAGCAGTTCTTC. The encoded protein is CASSLGGDEQFF.

This clone was seen a handful of times. The chain is built from TRBV28 and TRBJ1-2; weak D call: TRBD1 (6 bases). The germline CDR1 and CDR2 sequences are MDHEN and SYDVKM. This CDR3 contains 17 residues. V gave up 4 bases and J gave up 8 bases, with 26 bases separating them. As DNA, the CDR3 is TGTGCCAGCAGTTCCCAGACGACCCTACAGGGTCTATACGGCTACACCTTC. Its protein product is CASSSQTTLQGLYGYTF.

This clone has just a few counts. The V call is TRBV7-9, the J call TRBJ1-6, with 8 bases aligning to TRBD1. With 5 bases clipped from V and 9 bases from J, the junction kept 9 bases outside the gene matches. The CDR3 is 15 residues long. The germline V gene has CDR1 SEHNR and CDR2 FQNEAQ (reference sequence). CDR3 coding DNA: TGTGCCAGCAGCACGACAGGGGATGATGCTTCACCCCTCCACTTT. It specifies CASSTTGDDASPLHF.

The chain uses TRBV2 and TRBJ2-3; TRBD1 aligns across 7 bases. J lost 2 bases, V lost 10 bases, and 9 bases had no gene match. From germline, CDR1 is SNHLY and CDR2 FYNNEI. There are 14 residues in the CDR3. The CDR3 DNA reads TGTGCCACCTACCGGGACAGAAACACAGATACGCAGTATTTT. Translated: CATYRDRNTDTQYF.